Each of the 25 T cell receptor beta chains below was sequenced from the same sample in a study of blood T cell repertoires in COVID-19 (TCRdb year 2020). The protocol used for the library was the immunoSEQ multiplex PCR assay. TCRdb took this table from immuneACCESS and kept in-frame rearrangements with V and J called. Such tables lack part of the clones; where checked against another copy, unresolved V genes explain under half of the gap, and the rest is unexplained. In all, the sample holds over 200,000 clones, and 85% to 90% of those were seen once. Jointly, the top ten make up 11% of the sample. The sequenced sample was peripheral blood. The receptors were sampled from a man over 45 with COVID-19, enrolled during active disease.

J is TRBJ1-2 and V is TRBV9; D gene uncertain. Trimming stripped 0 bases from V and 5 bases from J, with 8 bases between. The germline gives CDR1 SGDLS, CDR2 YYNGEE. The CDR3 has 13 amino acids. The CDR3 DNA reads as TGTGCCAGCAGCGTAGGTGGGGAGTATGGCTACACCTTC. Its translation: CASSVGGEYGYTF.

V usage is TRBV7-9 and J usage is TRBJ1-4; D ambiguous. The CDR3 is 13 residues long. CDR1 and CDR2 (germline): SEHNR, FQNEAQ (reference sequence). Trimming pared 3 bases from V and 6 bases from J, leaving 8 bases between. The CDR3 DNA reads as TGTGCCAGCAGCTTTCCCGGGGATGAAAAACTGTTTTTT. Translation: CASSFPGDEKLFF. Using reference TRBV7-9 and TRBJ1-4 for the parts outside the CDR3, the full variable domain is DTGVSQNPRHKITKRGQNVTFRCDPISEHNRLYWYRQTLGQGPEFLTYFQNEAQLEKSRLLSDRFSAERPKGSFSTLEIQRTEQGDSAMYLCASSFPGDEKLFFGSGTQLSVL.

The chain uses TRBV7-2 and TRBJ2-1; 8 bases map to TRBD2. Germline assignment: CDR1 SGHTA and CDR2 FQGNSA. The ends lost 1 base at V and 4 bases at J; junction bases unmatched: 9. CDR3 length: 17 residues. The CDR3 sequence is CASSLGGAAGVYNEQFF. CDR3 coding DNA: TGTGCCAGCAGCTTAGGGGGAGCAGCGGGGGTTTACAATGAGCAGTTCTTC.

The V gene is TRBV6-6, the J gene TRBJ1-5, with D possibly TRBD1 on 6 matching bases. V lost 10 bases, J lost 4 bases, and 8 bases lay in between. Looked up from germline, CDR1 is MNHNY and CDR2 is SVGAGI (reference sequence). This CDR3 has 11 amino acids. The CDR3 coding sequence is TGTGCCACAGGGGAGAATCAGCCCCAGCATTTT. Encoded protein: CATGENQPQHF.

This clone was seen just once. V is TRBV6-5 and J is TRBJ1-1; D is unresolved. Deletions cut 9 bases from V and 0 bases from J, with 17 bases between. The CDR3 totals 15 residues. Germline CDR1 MNHEY, CDR2 SVGAGI. CDR3 bases: TGTGCCAGTCAAACGGGGTCCAGCATGAACACTGAAGCTTTCTTT. Residues: CASQTGSSMNTEAFF.

A single count supports this clone. V and J are TRBV5-6 and TRBJ1-4; D unclear. CDR1 is SGHDT and CDR2 is YYEEEE in the germline V gene. The CDR3 is made up of 14 amino acids. V was shortened by 2 bases and J by 7 bases, with 12 bases between the two germline ends. The CDR3 DNA sequence: TGTGCCAGCAGCTTAACCGCTGGGAGTGAAAAACTGTTTTTT. Protein product: CASSLTAGSEKLFF.

This chain joins TRBV6-1 and TRBJ1-6; possible D gene TRBD1, 5 bases. With 1 base removed from V and 9 bases from J, the gap between germline ends came to 16 bases. Germline CDR1 MNHNS, CDR2 SASEGT. The CDR3 extends over 16 amino acids. The CDR3 reads CASSEVAGQGISPLHF. The CDR3 nucleotides read TGTGCCAGCAGTGAAGTAGCAGGGCAAGGAATTTCACCCCTCCACTTT.

V gene TRBV3-1 (or the pseudogene TRBV3-2) combines with J gene TRBJ1-5; D is undetermined. The V end was cut by 0 bases, the J end by 5 bases, with 11 bases between. The CDR3 is 15 residues long. The germline V gene encodes CDR1 LGHDT and CDR2 YNNKEL (reference sequence). The CDR3 here is CASSQDSGAHQPQHF. In nucleotides, the CDR3 is TGTGCCAGCAGCCAAGATTCCGGAGCCCATCAGCCCCAGCATTTT.

The rearrangement uses TRBV9 and TRBJ1-3; possible D gene TRBD1, 6 bases. The CDR3 extends over 18 amino acids. V gave up 0 bases and J gave up 0 bases, with 16 bases separating them. Germline assignment: CDR1 SGDLS and CDR2 YYNGEE. The chain's CDR3 is CASSVAPSGGPSGNTIYF. Written as DNA, the CDR3 is TGTGCCAGCAGCGTAGCGCCCTCCGGGGGGCCCTCTGGAAACACCATATATTTT.

This clone was counted once. This CDR3 is CASSQDSGTPPFISSPLHF. The CDR3 nucleotides read TGCGCCAGCAGCCAAGATTCCGGGACACCCCCTTTTATTAGTTCACCCCTCCACTTT. V usage is TRBV4-1 and J usage is TRBJ1-6; D is possibly TRBD1 (6 bases). Germline V gene lookup returns CDR1 MGHRA and CDR2 YSYEKL. Trimming pared 0 bases from V and 9 bases from J, leaving 24 bases between. The CDR3 totals 19 residues.

The rearrangement joins TRBV19 to TRBJ2-7, with D maybe TRBD1 (5 bases). The CDR3 runs 15 residues. From germline, CDR1 is LNHDA and CDR2 SQIVND (reference sequence). Deletions cut 1 base from V and 1 base from J, with 11 bases between. In nucleotides, the CDR3 is TGTGCCAGTAGTATAGGAGACAGCGAATCCTACGAGCAGTACTTC. Its translation: CASSIGDSESYEQYF.

The gene calls are TRBV12-5 and TRBJ1-3; 8 bases agree with TRBD1. This CDR3 has 16 residues. V dropped 1 base and J dropped 0; count of bases not matched to a gene: 2. Germline CDR1 reads LGHNT; CDR2 reads FRNRAP. CDR3 sequence (DNA): TGTGCTAGTGGTTTGGGACAGGGGAACTCTGGAAACACCATATATTTT. Protein product: CASGLGQGNSGNTIYF.

J is TRBJ2-2 and V is TRBV5-4; the match to TRBD1 covers 9 bases. Germline V gene lookup returns CDR1 SGHNT and CDR2 YYREEE (reference sequence). The trim removed 0 bases at V and 3 bases at J, leaving 6 bases unmatched. This CDR3 has 17 residues. CDR3 in DNA: TGTGCCAGCAGCTTGGCCATCGGGACAGGGCACACCGGGGAGCTGTTTTTT. Translated: CASSLAIGTGHTGELFF.

In DNA form, the CDR3 reads TGTGCCAGTAGTATATCAGGGGGCCACTATGGCTACACCTTC. Its protein product is CASSISGGHYGYTF. V gene TRBV19 combines with J gene TRBJ1-2; 8 bases agree with TRBD1. The CDR3 is 14 residues long. The V and J ends lost 2 bases and 3 bases, in that order; junction bases with no gene match: 2. CDR1 is LNHDA and CDR2 is SQIVND in the germline V gene (reference sequence).

The rearrangement uses TRBV10-3 and TRBJ1-5, with D unresolved. This CDR3 comprises 14 residues. Germline V CDR1 and CDR2: ENHRY, SYGVKD. Trimming removed 3 bases at V and 7 bases at J, with 13 bases between. This CDR3 reads CAISEERRGQPQHF. The CDR3 DNA reads TGTGCCATCAGTGAAGAGCGCCGAGGCCAGCCCCAGCATTTT.

This sequence joins TRBV15 and TRBJ1-2, with 7 bases fitting TRBD1. V was clipped by 0 bases and J by 4 bases; unmatched bases: 8. Germline-derived CDR1 and CDR2 are LNHNV and YYDKDF (reference sequence). The CDR3 is 16 amino acids. The CDR3 loop is CATSRDLQGGAYGYTF. CDR3 sequence (DNA): TGTGCCACCAGCAGAGATCTGCAGGGGGGAGCCTATGGCTACACCTTC.

This clone was seen just once. The chain uses TRBV7-3 and TRBJ2-3, with a possible D match to TRBD2 (6 bases). The CDR3 extends over 15 amino acids. The V gene lost 6 bases and the J gene lost 2 bases, with 15 bases spanning the gap. Germline V gives CDR1 SGHTA, CDR2 FQGTGA. For the CDR3, the DNA is TGTGCCAGCAGGACTCGTGGGACTTTCACAGATACGCAGTATTTT. This encodes CASRTRGTFTDTQYF.

CDR3 loop: CASSMGSGGSTDTQYF. The CDR3, as DNA: TGTGCCAGTAGTATGGGTAGCGGGGGATCCACAGATACGCAGTATTTT. J is TRBJ2-3 and V is TRBV19; the match to TRBD2 covers 9 bases. J lost 2 bases, V lost 3 bases, and 6 bases had no gene match. The CDR3 sequence is 16 residues long. Germline-derived CDR1 and CDR2 are LNHDA and SQIVND (reference sequence).

The V call is TRBV4-1, the J call TRBJ1-2; D is ambiguous. The ends were cut back, 3 bases at V and 5 bases at J, with 10 bases in the middle. The CDR3 is 13 residues long. Germline V gene lookup returns CDR1 MGHRA and CDR2 YSYEKL. CDR3 sequence reads: CASSQEGVYGYTF. The DNA of the CDR3 is TGCGCCAGCAGCCAGGAGGGTGTTTATGGCTACACCTTC.

This clone was counted a few times. DNA for the CDR3: TGTGCCAGCAGCTTATCCCAGGGGCAGGTCCACGAGCAGTACTTC. Its translation is CASSLSQGQVHEQYF. V is TRBV7-9 and J is TRBJ2-7, with D possibly being TRBD1 (6 bases). Trimming cost V 2 bases and J 5 bases, with 16 bases left between them. In germline, CDR1 is SEHNR, CDR2 FQNEAQ (reference sequence). CDR3 length: 15 amino acids.

The rearrangement links TRBV2 to TRBJ1-2; D ambiguous. The CDR3 consists of 12 residues. Germline V gene data show CDR1 as SNHLY and CDR2 as FYNNEI. Trimming shortened V by 4 bases and J by 2 bases, and 5 bases separated the two germline ends. Written as DNA, the CDR3 is TGTGCCAGCAGTGTAGAGAACTATGGCTACACCTTC. This encodes CASSVENYGYTF.

This clone was observed a single time. V and J are TRBV30 and TRBJ1-2; D is perhaps TRBD1 (5 bases). Trimming removed 0 bases at V and 2 bases at J, with 19 bases between. Germline CDR1 reads GTSNPN; CDR2 reads SVGIG (reference sequence). This CDR3 comprises 17 residues. The CDR3 sequence is CAWSVGVAGMSNYGYTF. CDR3 coding DNA: TGTGCCTGGAGTGTAGGGGTGGCAGGGATGTCGAACTATGGCTACACCTTC.

Turning to this clone: Germline is not matched at one junction end, which may reflect a read error. The J gene is TRBJ2-1, the V gene TRBV12-3 or TRBV12-4; TRBD2 is a possible D gene (5 bases). This CDR3 is built from 11 residues. The chain's CDR3 is CTSSLSGEQFF. The CDR3 coding sequence is TGTACCAGCAGTTTGAGCGGTGAGCAGTTCTTC.

The chain recombines TRBV2 with TRBJ1-1, with TRBD1 matching over 9 bases. J was trimmed by 6 bases and V by 8 bases; bases with no gene match: 4. This CDR3 spans 12 amino acids. CDR1 SNHLY and CDR2 FYNNEI come from the germline V gene. The CDR3 sequence: CASQGQGPEAFF. The CDR3, as DNA: TGTGCCAGCCAGGGACAGGGTCCTGAAGCTTTCTTT.

This chain links TRBV7-2 with TRBJ2-1; tentatively, D is TRBD2 (6 bases). The ends were cut back, 2 bases at V and 0 bases at J, with 11 bases in the middle. The CDR3 has 16 residues. Germline-derived CDR1 and CDR2 are SGHTA and FQGNSA. CDR3 amino acids: CASSLRIAASYNEQFF. The CDR3 DNA reads as TGTGCCAGCAGCTTAAGGATAGCGGCCTCCTACAATGAGCAGTTCTTC.